Following are 6 T cell receptor beta chains from one sample sequenced in a study of T cell changes during pregnancy in multiple sclerosis. TCRdb keeps only in-frame clones here, not all; method: immunoSEQ multiplex PCR. The profile shows roughly 40,000 clones, more than 80% of them singletons. Material: CD4+ T cells from peripheral blood mononuclear cells, obtained in the third trimester of pregnancy. These receptors all come from a female donor with multiple sclerosis, enrolled in a pregnancy study.

The chain is built from TRBV6-5 and TRBJ2-1; 8 bases match TRBD2. In germline, CDR1 is MNHEY, CDR2 SVGAGI. The V segment lost 6 bases and the J segment 4 bases; nucleotides outside the gene matches: 5. There are 14 residues in the CDR3. In nucleotides, the CDR3 is TGTGCCAGCAGGGGACTAGGTTTTTACAATGAGCAGTTCTTC. Translation: CASRGLGFYNEQFF.

This sequence joins TRBV6-1 and TRBJ1-2; D unresolved. Germline CDR1 and CDR2: MNHNS and SASEGT. The CDR3 spans 11 residues. V was pared by 5 bases and J by 9 bases, with 10 bases between. CDR3 DNA sequence: TGTGCCAGCAGTTACGGGGAGAGCTACACCTTC. This translates into CASSYGESYTF.

This clone was counted a few times. This chain uses TRBV19 with TRBJ1-1; weak D call: TRBD1 (6 bases). Germline CDR1 LNHDA, CDR2 SQIVND (reference sequence). The V and J ends lost 9 bases and 0 bases respectively, with 14 bases between them. CDR3 length: 14 amino acids. The CDR3 nucleotides are TGTGCCAGCAGGGAGGGGGTGATGAACACTGAAGCTTTCTTT. As protein: CASREGVMNTEAFF.

The DNA for the CDR3 is TGTGCCAGCAGCGTAGCTGGGACAGGGGCGAACACCGGGGAGCTGTTTTTT. Translated, it gives CASSVAGTGANTGELFF. The rearrangement joins TRBV9 to TRBJ2-2, with TRBD1 matching over 10 bases. Germline CDR1 SGDLS, CDR2 YYNGEE. V shed 0 bases, J shed 0 bases, and the junction held 2 bases outside the gene matches. The CDR3 length is 17 residues.

J is TRBJ2-7 and V is TRBV6-6; 8 bases are shared with TRBD1. With 6 bases clipped from V and 6 bases from J, the junction kept 4 bases outside the gene matches. This CDR3 has 12 amino acids. The germline CDR1 and CDR2 sequences are MNHNY and SVGAGI (reference sequence). The CDR3 DNA reads as TGTGCCAGCAGGCTCACAGGGGGCGAGCAGTACTTC. Its translation is CASRLTGGEQYF.

This chain joins TRBV2 and TRBJ2-1; 11 positions agree with TRBD2. This CDR3 contains 16 residues. Germline CDR1 reads SNHLY; CDR2 reads FYNNEI. V dropped 8 bases and J dropped 5; count of bases not matched to a gene: 11. CDR3 nucleotide sequence: TGTGCCAGCCTCCGGGCGGGACTAGCGGAGAACAATGAGCAGTTCTTC. As protein: CASLRAGLAENNEQFF.